The TCR beta chain under discussion was sequenced for a study of blood T cell repertoires in COVID-19. The overall study: Acute and convalescent COVID-19 specimens originated in the United States, Italy and Spain. Sources were T cells, B-cell-depleted T cells, or PBMCs; the material itself was cDNA or gDNA.

Trimming took 10 bases from V and 8 from J; bases not matched to a gene: 20. This CDR3 has 17 residues. Germline CDR1 LNHDA, CDR2 SQIVND (reference sequence). Original methodology: Amplification of reference gene primers was used by the study to estimate nucleated cell counts. TCRdb's copy holds only in-frame clones and misses some; the assay was immunoSEQ multiplex PCR. From that table come the V and J calls and clone size; the DNA was used to work out D and trimming. The sample contains some 250,000 clones, roughly 90% of which appear only once. This TCR was recovered from a man aged 60 to 69 with acute or convalescent COVID-19. Sequencing used peripheral blood. V is TRBV19 and J is TRBJ2-1, with 10 bases fitting TRBD2. The CDR3 nucleotides are TGTGCCACCAGGGGGTCGAGGAGCGGGAGGGTCTGGGATGAGCAGTTCTTC. Translation: CATRGSRSGRVWDEQFF.